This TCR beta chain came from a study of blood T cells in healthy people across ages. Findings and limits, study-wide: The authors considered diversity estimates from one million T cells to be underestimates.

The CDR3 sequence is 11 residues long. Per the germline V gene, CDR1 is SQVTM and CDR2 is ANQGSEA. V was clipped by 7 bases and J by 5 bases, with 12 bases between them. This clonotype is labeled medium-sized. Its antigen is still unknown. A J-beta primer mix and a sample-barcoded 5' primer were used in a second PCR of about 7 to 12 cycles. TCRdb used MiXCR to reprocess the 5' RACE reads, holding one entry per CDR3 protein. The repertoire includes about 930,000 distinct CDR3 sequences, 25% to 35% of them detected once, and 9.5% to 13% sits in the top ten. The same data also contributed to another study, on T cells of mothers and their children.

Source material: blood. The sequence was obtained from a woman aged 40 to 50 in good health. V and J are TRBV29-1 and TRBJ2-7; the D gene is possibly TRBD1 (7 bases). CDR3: CSAGGTDEQYF. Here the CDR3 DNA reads TGCAGCGCCGGAGGGACAGACGAGCAGTACTTC.